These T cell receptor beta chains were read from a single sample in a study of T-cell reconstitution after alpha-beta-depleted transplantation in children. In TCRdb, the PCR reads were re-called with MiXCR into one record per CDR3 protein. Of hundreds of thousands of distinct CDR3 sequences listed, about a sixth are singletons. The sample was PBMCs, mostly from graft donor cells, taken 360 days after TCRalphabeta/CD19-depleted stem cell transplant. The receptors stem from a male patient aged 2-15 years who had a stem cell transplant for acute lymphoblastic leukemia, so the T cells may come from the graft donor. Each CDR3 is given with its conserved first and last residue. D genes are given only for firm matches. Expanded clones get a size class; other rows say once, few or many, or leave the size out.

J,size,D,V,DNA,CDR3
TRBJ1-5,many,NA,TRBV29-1,TGCAGCGTTGAAGAGACTCAAGGGCAGCCCCAGCATTTT,CSVEETQGQPQHF
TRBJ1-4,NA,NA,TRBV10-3,TGTGCCATCAGTGAAGATTGGACAACTAATGAAAAACTGTTTTTT,CAISEDWTTNEKLFF
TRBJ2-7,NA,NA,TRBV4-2,TGTGCCAGCAGCCAAGATTACCCACAGGGTCTCTCCTACGAGCAGTACTTC,CASSQDYPQGLSYEQYF
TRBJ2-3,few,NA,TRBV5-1,TGCGCCAGCAGCCGGGGGTGGGAAGCAAACACAGATACGCAGTATTTT,CASSRGWEANTDTQYF
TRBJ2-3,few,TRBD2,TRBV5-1,TGCGCCAGCAGCTTTTCTCCGGGACTAGCGGCCGGAGATACGCAGTATTTT,CASSFSPGLAAGDTQYF
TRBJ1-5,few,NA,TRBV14,TGTGCCAGCAGCAGGGCAAGCAATCAGCCCCAGCATTTT,CASSRASNQPQHF
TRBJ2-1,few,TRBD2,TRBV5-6,TGTGCCAGCAGCCATGGGACTAGCGGGAGCTCCAATGAGCAGTTCTTC,CASSHGTSGSSNEQFF
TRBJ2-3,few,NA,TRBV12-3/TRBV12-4,TGTGCCAGCCAAGAATGGGCTAGCACAGATACGCAGTATTTT,CASQEWASTDTQYF
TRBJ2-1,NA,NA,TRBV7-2,TGTGCCAGCAGCTTCTATGGATCCGGCCTCTACAATGAGCAGTTCTTC,CASSFYGSGLYNEQFF
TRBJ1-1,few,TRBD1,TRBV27,TGTGCCAGCAGTCCTAGACAGGGCTCGGGATTAACTGAAGCTTTCTTT,CASSPRQGSGLTEAFF
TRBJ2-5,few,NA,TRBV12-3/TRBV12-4,TGTGCCAGCAGTTTGTGGGAAGGACGGGAAGAGACCCAGTACTTC,CASSLWEGREETQYF
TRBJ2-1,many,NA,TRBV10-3,TGTGCCATCAGTGAGTCCGGCAGGACGTGGGAGCAGTTCTTC,CAISESGRTWEQFF
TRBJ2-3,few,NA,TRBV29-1,TGCAGCGTTGAAGCTCTTGGGGAGGGGGACACAGATACGCAGTATTTT,CSVEALGEGDTDTQYF
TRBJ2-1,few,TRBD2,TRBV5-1,TGCGCCAGCAGCCATCAACCCCAACTAGCGGCCCCCTACAATGAGCAGTTCTTC,CASSHQPQLAAPYNEQFF
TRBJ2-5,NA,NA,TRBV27,TGTGCCAGCAGTCGTGGGACACACCGCCAAGAGACCCAGTACTTC,CASSRGTHRQETQYF
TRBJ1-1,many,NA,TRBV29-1,TGCAGCGTGCGAGTCGGGACTGAAGCTTTCTTT,CSVRVGTEAFF
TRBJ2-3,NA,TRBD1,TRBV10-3,TGTGCCATCAGTGTAGCCGGGACAGGGCACACAGATACGCAGTATTTT,CAISVAGTGHTDTQYF
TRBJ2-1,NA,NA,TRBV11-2,TGTGCCAGCGGTTTGGTAGTAGGCCCTGAGCAGTTCTTC,CASGLVVGPEQFF
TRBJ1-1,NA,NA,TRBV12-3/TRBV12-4,TGTGCCAGCAGTTTAGTCGGAGGGGCCCACACTGAAGCTTTCTTT,CASSLVGGAHTEAFF
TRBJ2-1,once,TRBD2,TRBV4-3,TGCGCCAGCAGCCGAGAAACGGGACTAGCGGCCCGGAGCTCCTACAATGAGCAGTTCTTC,CASSRETGLAARSSYNEQFF
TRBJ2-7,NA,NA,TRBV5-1,TGCGCCAGCAGCACAGGACGGAACGAGCAGTACTTC,CASSTGRNEQYF
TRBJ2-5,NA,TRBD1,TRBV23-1,TGCGCCAGCAGTCAGAGGGGGCTTGAGACCCAGTACTTC,CASSQRGLETQYF
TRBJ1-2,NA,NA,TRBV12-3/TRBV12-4,TGTGCCAGCAGTTTAGCCCTCAAGGGAGGCTACACCTTC,CASSLALKGGYTF
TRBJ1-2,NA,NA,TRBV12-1,TGTGCCAGCAGCTTTGGGCAGGGGGTAGGATCGGAGGACACCTTC,CASSFGQGVGSEDTF
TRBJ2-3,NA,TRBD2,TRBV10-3,TGTGCCATCAGTGCGGGGGGGGAGGATACGCAGTATTTT,CAISAGGEDTQYF
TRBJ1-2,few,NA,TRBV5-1,TGCGCCAGCAGCTCTACAGGGATGGACTATGGCTACACCTTC,CASSSTGMDYGYTF
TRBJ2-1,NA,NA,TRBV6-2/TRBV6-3,TGTGCCAGCAGTTACTCGAGAGGGGCCCCTTTGTCGCAGTTCTTC,CASSYSRGAPLSQFF
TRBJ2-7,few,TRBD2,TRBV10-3,TGTGCCATCGCGGGAGCCTACGAGCAGTACTTC,CAIAGAYEQYF
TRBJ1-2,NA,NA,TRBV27,TGTGCCAGCAGTTTCGGAGTTCTCACTAACTATGGCTACACCTTC,CASSFGVLTNYGYTF
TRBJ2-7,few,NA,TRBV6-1,TGTGCCAGCATACCGACGGATAGCTCCTACGAGCAGTACTTC,CASIPTDSSYEQYF
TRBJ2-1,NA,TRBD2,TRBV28,TGTGCCAGCAGTTTATGGTTCCTAGCGGGGGGGAATAGGGTAAATGAGCAGTTCTTC,CASSLWFLAGGNRVNEQFF
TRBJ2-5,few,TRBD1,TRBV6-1,TGTGCCAGCAGGGGGACAGGGGACAACCAAGAGACCCAGTACTTC,CASRGTGDNQETQYF
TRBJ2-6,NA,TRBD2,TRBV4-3,TGCGCCAGCAGCCAAGAAGCGGGAGACTCTGGGGCCAACGTCCTGACTTTC,CASSQEAGDSGANVLTF
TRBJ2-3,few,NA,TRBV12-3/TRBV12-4,TGTGCCAGCAGGGCCGAACGGGGGCTAGCAGATACGCAGTATTTT,CASRAERGLADTQYF
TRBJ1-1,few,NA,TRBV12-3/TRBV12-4,TGTGCCAGCAGTTTGCAGGAGGATAACACTGAAGCTTTCTTT,CASSLQEDNTEAFF
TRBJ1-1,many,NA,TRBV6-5,TGTGCCAGCAGTTACTCGGGGATGGAAGCTTTCTTT,CASSYSGMEAFF
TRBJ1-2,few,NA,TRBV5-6,TGTGCCAGCAGCTTTGAAAGGGAAGGCTACACCTTC,CASSFEREGYTF
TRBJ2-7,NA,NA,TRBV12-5,TGTGCTAGTGGTTTGGTAACCCCCGAGCAGTACTTC,CASGLVTPEQYF
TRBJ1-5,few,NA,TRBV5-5,TGTGCCAGCAGCTTAGGGGGAGACTGGCCCCAGCATTTT,CASSLGGDWPQHF
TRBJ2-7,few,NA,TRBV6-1,TGTGCCAGCAGCCCTGACAGAGACTACGAGCAGTACTTC,CASSPDRDYEQYF
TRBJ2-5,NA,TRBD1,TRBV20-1,TGCAGTGCTAGAGATCCAGACAGGGTTTGGTCCGGGACCCAGTACTTC,CSARDPDRVWSGTQYF
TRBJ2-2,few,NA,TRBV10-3,TGTGCCATCTCGGGCCTCGGAGGGGGCGCGAACACCGGGGAGCTGTTTTTT,CAISGLGGGANTGELFF
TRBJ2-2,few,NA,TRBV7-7,TGTGCCAGCAGCTTTAGGGGATCCCAACCCGGGGAGCTGTTTTTT,CASSFRGSQPGELFF
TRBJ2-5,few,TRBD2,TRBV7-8,TGTGCCAGCAGCTTAGCAAGCGGTTCGGGGGGGCGGGAGGAAGAGACCCAGTACTTC,CASSLASGSGGREEETQYF
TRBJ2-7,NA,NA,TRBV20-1,TGCAGTGCCCCCGGCAACGGGCCCCCGATTTTCGAGCAGTACTTC,CSAPGNGPPIFEQYF
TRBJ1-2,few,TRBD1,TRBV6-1,TGTGCCAGCTACAGGGGGTCCCTTAACTATGGCTACACCTTC,CASYRGSLNYGYTF
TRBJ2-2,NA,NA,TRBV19,TGTGCCAGTAATGTCATGAGGGCCACCGGGGAGCTGTTTTTT,CASNVMRATGELFF
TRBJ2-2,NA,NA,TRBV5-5,TGTGCCAGCAGCGCCCGGGGTGACGGACTTGGGGGGACCGGGGAGCTGTTTTTT,CASSARGDGLGGTGELFF
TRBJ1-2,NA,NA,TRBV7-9,TGTGCCAGCAGCTTGCCTTACACCTTC,CASSLPYTF
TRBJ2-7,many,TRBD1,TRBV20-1,TGCAGTGCTAGTCGGACAGGGGGAAGCTACGAGCAGTACTTC,CSASRTGGSYEQYF
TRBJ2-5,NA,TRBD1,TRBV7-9,TGTGCCAGCAGCTCCGGAATCGGGACAGGGAAGGGCCAGTACTTC,CASSSGIGTGKGQYF
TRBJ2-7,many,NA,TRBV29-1,TGCAGCGTTGGAGGAGGGCTCGAGCAGTACTTC,CSVGGGLEQYF
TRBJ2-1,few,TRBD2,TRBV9,TGTGCCAGCAGCCGGACTAGCCCTACCTCCCATGAGCAGTTCTTC,CASSRTSPTSHEQFF
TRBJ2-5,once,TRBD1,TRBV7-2,TGTGCCAGCAGAGCCGGGACAGGGGTTGAGACCCAGTACTTC,CASRAGTGVETQYF
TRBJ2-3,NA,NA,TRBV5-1,TGCGCCAGCAGCTTGGATCAGGGGAGGGATACGCAGTATTTT,CASSLDQGRDTQYF
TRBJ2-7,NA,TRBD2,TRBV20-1,TGCAGTGCTAGGCGATGGGGGACTAGCGGGCACGAGCAGTACTTC,CSARRWGTSGHEQYF
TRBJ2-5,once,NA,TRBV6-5,TGTGCCAGCAGGACATCGGAGACCCAGTACTTC,CASRTSETQYF
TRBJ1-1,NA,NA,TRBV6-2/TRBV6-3,TGTGCCAGCAGTTACTCGACTGGCACTGAAGCTTTCTTT,CASSYSTGTEAFF